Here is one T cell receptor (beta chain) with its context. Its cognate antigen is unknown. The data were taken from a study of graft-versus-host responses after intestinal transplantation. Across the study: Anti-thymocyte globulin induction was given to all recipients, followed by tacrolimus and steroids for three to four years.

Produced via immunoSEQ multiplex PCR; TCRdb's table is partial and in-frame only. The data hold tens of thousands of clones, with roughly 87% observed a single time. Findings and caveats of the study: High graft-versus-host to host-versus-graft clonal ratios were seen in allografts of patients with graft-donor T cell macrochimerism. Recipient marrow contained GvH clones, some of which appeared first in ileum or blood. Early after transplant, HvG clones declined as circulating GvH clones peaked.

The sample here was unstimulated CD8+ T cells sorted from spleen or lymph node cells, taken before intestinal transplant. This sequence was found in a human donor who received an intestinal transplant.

CDR3 protein: CASSLGLAGVTSYEQYF. In DNA, the CDR3 is TGTGCCAGCAGCTTAGGTCTAGCGGGGGTAACCTCCTACGAGCAGTACTTC. The chain couples TRBV13 to TRBJ2-7, with 10 bases that match TRBD2. This CDR3 region has 17 residues. V was pared by 0 bases and J by 0 bases, with 5 bases of the junction left unmatched. Germline CDR1 is PRHDT and CDR2 is FYEKMQ (reference sequence). The full variable domain, completed using reference TRBV13 and TRBJ2-7, is AAGVIQSPRHLIKEKRETATLKCYPIPRHDTVYWYQQGPGQDPQFLISFYEKMQSDKGSIPDRFSAQQFSDYHSELNMSSLELGDSALYFCASSLGLAGVTSYEQYFGPGTRLTVT.